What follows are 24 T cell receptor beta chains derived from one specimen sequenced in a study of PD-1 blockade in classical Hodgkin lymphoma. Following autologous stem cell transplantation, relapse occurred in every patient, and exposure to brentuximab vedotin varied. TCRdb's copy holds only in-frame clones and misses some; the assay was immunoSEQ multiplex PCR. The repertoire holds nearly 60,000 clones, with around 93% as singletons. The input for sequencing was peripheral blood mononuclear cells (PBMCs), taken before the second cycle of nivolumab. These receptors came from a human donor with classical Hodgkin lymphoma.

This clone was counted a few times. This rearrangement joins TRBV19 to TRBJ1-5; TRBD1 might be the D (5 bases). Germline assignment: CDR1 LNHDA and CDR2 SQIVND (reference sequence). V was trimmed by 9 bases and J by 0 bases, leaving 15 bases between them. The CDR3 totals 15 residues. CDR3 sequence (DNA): TGTGCCAGGAGACCACTGGGGGATAGCAATCAGCCCCAGCATTTT. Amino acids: CARRPLGDSNQPQHF.

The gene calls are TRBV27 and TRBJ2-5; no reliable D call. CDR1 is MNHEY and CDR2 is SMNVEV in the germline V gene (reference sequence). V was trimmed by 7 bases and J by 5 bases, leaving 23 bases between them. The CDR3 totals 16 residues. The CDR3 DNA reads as TGTGCCAGCAATCTTTGTTTGAAGACCCCGCGGGAGACCCAGTACTTC. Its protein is CASNLCLKTPRETQYF.

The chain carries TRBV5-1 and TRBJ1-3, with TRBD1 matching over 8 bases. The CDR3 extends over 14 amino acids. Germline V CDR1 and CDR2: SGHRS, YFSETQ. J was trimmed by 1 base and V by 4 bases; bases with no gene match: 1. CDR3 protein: CASSQGASGNTIYF. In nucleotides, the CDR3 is TGCGCCAGCAGCCAGGGGGCATCTGGAAACACCATATATTTT.

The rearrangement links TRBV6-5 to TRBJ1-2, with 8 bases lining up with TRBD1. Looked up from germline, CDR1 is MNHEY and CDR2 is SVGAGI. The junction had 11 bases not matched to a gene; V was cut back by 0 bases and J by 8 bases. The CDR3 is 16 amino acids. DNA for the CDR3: TGTGCCAGCAGTTACTCATGGCCAGGGGGCACCCAGGGCTACACCTTC. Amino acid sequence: CASSYSWPGGTQGYTF.

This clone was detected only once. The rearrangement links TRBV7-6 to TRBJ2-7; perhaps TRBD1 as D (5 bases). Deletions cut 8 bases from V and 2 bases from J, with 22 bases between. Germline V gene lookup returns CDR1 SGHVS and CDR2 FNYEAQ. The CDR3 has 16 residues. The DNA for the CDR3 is TGTGCCAGCTCCGTCGGAAGGGGCGTAATTGCCTACGAGCAGTACTTC. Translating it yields CASSVGRGVIAYEQYF.

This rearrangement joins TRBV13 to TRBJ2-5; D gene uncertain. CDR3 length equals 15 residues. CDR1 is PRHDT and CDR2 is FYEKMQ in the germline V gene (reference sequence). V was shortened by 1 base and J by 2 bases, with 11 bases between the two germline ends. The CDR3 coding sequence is TGTGCCAGCAGCTTAGCAGGTGCAGGACAAGAGACCCAGTACTTC. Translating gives CASSLAGAGQETQYF.

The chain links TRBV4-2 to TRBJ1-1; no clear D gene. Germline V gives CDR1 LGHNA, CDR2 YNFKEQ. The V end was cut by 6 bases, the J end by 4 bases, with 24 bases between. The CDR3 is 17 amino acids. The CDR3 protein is CASSTEGGLSQPTEAFF. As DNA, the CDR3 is TGTGCCAGCAGTACAGAGGGAGGTTTGAGCCAGCCCACTGAAGCTTTCTTT.

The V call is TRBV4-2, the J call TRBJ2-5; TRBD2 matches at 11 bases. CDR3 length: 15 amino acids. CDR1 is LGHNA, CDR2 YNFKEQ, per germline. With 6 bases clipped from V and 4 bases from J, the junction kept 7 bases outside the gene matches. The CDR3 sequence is CASSPLAGGGETQYF. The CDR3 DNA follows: TGTGCCAGCAGTCCCTTAGCGGGGGGGGGAGAGACCCAGTACTTC.

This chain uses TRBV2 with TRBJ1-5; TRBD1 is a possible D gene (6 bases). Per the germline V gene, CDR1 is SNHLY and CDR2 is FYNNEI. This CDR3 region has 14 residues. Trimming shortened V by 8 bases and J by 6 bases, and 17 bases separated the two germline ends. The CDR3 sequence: CASWVPGGIQPQHF. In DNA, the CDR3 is TGTGCCAGCTGGGTACCGGGGGGCATTCAGCCCCAGCATTTT. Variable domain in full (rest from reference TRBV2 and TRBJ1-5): EPEVTQTPSHQVTQMGQEVILRCVPISNHLYFYWYRQILGQKVEFLVSFYNNEISEKSEIFDDQFSVERPDGSNFTLKIRSTKLEDSAMYFCASWVPGGIQPQHFGDGTRLSIL.

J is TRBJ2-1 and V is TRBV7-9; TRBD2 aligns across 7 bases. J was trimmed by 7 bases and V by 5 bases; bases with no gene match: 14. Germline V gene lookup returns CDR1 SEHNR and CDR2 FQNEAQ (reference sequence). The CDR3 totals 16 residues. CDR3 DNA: TGTGCCAGCAGCAGCAAGAACAACCCAGCGGGGAATGAGCAGTTCTTC. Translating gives CASSSKNNPAGNEQFF.

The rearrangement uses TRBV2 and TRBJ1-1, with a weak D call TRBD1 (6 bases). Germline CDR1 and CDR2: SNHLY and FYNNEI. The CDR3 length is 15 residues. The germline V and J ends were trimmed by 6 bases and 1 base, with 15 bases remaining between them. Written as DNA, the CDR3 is TGTGCCAGCAGGCCCCGGGGGCTGACGAACACTGAAGCTTTCTTT. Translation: CASRPRGLTNTEAFF.

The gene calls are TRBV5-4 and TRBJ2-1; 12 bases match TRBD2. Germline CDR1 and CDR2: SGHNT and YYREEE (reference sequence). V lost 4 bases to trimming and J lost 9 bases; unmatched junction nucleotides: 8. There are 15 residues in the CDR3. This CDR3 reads CASSPPLAGGGEQFF. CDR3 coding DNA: TGTGCCAGCAGCCCCCCACTAGCGGGAGGCGGTGAGCAGTTCTTC.

The chain's CDR3 is CASSSPDTQYF. CDR3 bases: TGCGCCAGCAGTAGCCCAGATACGCAGTATTTT. The rearrangement uses TRBV5-1 and TRBJ2-3; D is unclear. Trimming removed 5 bases at V and 4 bases at J, with 5 bases between. The CDR3 has 11 residues. From germline, CDR1 is SGHRS and CDR2 YFSETQ.

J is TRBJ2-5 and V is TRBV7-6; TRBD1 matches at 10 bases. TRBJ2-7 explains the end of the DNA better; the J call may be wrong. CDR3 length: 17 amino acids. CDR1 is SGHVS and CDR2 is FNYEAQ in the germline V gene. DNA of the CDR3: TGTGCCAGCAGCTTAGCGGAGGTCGGGACAGGGGATTACGAGCAGTACTTC. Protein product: CASSLAEVGTGDYEQYF.

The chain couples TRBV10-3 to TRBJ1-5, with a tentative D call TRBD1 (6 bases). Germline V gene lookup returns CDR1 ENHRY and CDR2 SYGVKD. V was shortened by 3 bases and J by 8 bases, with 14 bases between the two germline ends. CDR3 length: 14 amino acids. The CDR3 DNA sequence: TGTGCCATCAGTGATGAACAGGGAGGTGAGCCCCAGCATTTT. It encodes CAISDEQGGEPQHF.

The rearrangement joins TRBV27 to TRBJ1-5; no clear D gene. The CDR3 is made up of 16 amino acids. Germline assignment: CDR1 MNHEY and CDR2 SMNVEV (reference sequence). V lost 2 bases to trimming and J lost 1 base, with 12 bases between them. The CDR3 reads CASSLNALGSNQPQHF. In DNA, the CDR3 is TGTGCCAGCAGTTTAAACGCACTGGGGAGCAATCAGCCCCAGCATTTT.

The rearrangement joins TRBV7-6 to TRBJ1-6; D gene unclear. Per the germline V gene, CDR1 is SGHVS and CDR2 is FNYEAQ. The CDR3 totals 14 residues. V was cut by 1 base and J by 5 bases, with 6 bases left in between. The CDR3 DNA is TGTGCCAGCAGCTTAGGGGGAAATAATTCACCCCTCCACTTT. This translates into CASSLGGNNSPLHF.

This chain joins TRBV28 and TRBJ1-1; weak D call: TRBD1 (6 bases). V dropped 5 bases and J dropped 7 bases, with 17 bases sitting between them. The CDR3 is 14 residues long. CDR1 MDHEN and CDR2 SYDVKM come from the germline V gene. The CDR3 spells CASSQTGGRGEAFF. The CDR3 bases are TGTGCCAGCAGTCAAACCGGGGGCCGGGGTGAAGCTTTCTTT.

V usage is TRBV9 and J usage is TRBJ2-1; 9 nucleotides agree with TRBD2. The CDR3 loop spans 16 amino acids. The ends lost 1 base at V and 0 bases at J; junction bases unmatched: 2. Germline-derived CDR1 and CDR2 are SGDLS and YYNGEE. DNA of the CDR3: TGTGCCAGCAGCGTAAAAGCGGGAGGCTCCTACAATGAGCAGTTCTTC. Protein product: CASSVKAGGSYNEQFF. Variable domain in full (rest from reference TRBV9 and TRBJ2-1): DSGVTQTPKHLITATGQRVTLRCSPRSGDLSVYWYQQSLDQGLQFLIQYYNGEERAKGNILERFSAQQFPDLHSELNLSSLELGDSALYFCASSVKAGGSYNEQFFGPGTRLTVL.

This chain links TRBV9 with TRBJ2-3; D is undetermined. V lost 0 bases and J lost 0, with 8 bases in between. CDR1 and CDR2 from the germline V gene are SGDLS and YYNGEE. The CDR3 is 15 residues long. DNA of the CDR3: TGTGCCAGCAGCGTAGGGGTGGGGAGCACAGATACGCAGTATTTT. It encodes CASSVGVGSTDTQYF.

The CDR3 nucleotides read TGTGCCAGCACCCCTAGCGCGGACTCCTACGAGCAGTACTTC. Translated, it gives CASTPSADSYEQYF. The chain has TRBV6-5 and TRBJ2-7, with D possibly being TRBD2 (6 bases). Trimming removed 7 bases at V and 0 bases at J, with 13 bases between. CDR1 and CDR2 (germline): MNHEY, SVGAGI. This CDR3 is built from 14 residues.

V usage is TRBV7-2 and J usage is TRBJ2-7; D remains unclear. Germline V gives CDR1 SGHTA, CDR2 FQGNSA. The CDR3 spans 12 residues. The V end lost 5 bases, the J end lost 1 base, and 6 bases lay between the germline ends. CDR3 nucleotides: TGTGCCAGCAGCATTTATTCCTACGAGCAGTACTTC. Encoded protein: CASSIYSYEQYF.

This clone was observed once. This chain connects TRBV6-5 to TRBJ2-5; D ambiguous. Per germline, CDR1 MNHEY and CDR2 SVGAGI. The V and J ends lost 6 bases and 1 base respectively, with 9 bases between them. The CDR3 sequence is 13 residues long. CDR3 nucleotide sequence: TGTGCCAGCAGAACCCTAACCCAAGAGACCCAGTACTTC. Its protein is CASRTLTQETQYF.

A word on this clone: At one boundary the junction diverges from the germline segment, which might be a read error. The CDR3 nucleotides read TGTGCCAGCAGCCCGAGGCTGAGGGAGACACCCCACAGCTTC. Its protein product is CASSPRLRETPHSF. The rearrangement joins TRBV9 to TRBJ1-2; no firm D call. Germline V gene sequence: CDR1 SGDLS, CDR2 YYNGEE. CDR3 size: 14 residues.